These T cell receptor beta chains were read from a single sample in a study of blood T cell repertoires in COVID-19. Here immunoSEQ multiplex PCR was the method, and the copy in TCRdb shows in-frame clones only, minus some. The table shows over 130,000 clones, with about 80% occurring only once. Sequenced sample: PBMCs or T cells enriched from blood (not recorded which). The receptors originated from a man in his fifties or sixties in a cohort exposed to, infected with or recovered from COVID-19 (not recorded which). CDR3s include the opening cysteine and the closing phenylalanine or tryptophan. Fields, in order: clone size, J gene, V gene, D gene, CDR3 DNA, CDR3 protein. D genes are given only for firm matches. Expanded clones are given a class, and other clones once, few, many or no size at all.

few TRBJ2-5 TRBV12-1 NA NA CASSFAAGSVGIQETQYF
NA TRBJ1-5 TRBV7-2 NA TGTGCCAGCAGCCCAGGTGGTGCGAGCAATCAGCCCCAGCATTTT CASSPGGASNQPQHF
NA TRBJ1-2 TRBV6-6 NA TGTGCCAGTAATGACAGACAGAGTTATGGCTACACCTTC CASNDRQSYGYTF
NA TRBJ2-7 TRBV9 TRBD2 TGTGCCAGCAGCGAGGGGCTAGCGGGGAACTACGAGCAGTACTTC CASSEGLAGNYEQYF
NA TRBJ2-3 TRBV5-6 TRBD2 TGTGCCAGCAGCATTTACGGGGGGATAACAGATACGCAGTATTTT CASSIYGGITDTQYF
NA TRBJ2-7 TRBV11-3 NA TGTGCCAGCAGCCCCGTCCGGGGAAAAGGGTCCTACGAGCAGTACTTC CASSPVRGKGSYEQYF
once TRBJ2-2 TRBV7-2 NA TGTGCCAGCAGCTTAGCGGGGGCGGCCCCGGACACCGGGGAGCTGTTTTTT CASSLAGAAPDTGELFF
NA TRBJ2-1 TRBV9 NA TGTGCCAGCAGCGATAGCGGGACAGCCTACAATGAGCAGTTCTTC CASSDSGTAYNEQFF
few TRBJ1-2 TRBV5-6 NA TGTGCCAGCAGCTCCGTCGGGGGCTACACCTTC CASSSVGGYTF
NA TRBJ1-5 TRBV6-5 NA TGTGCCAGCAGTTACGCGGGGGACGGCCCCCAGCATTTT CASSYAGDGPQHF
NA TRBJ2-1 TRBV20-1 NA TGCAGTACGTCCAGGGCGTTCGAGCAGTTCTTC CSTSRAFEQFF
NA TRBJ1-2 TRBV5-1 NA TGCGCCAGCGCCCGGGGAGGGGAGGGCTATGGCTACACCTTC CASARGGEGYGYTF
NA TRBJ1-2 TRBV6-5 NA TGTGCCAGCACCTATTCCGGGAAGAACTATGGCTACACCTTC CASTYSGKNYGYTF
NA TRBJ2-1 TRBV28 TRBD1 TGTGCCAGCAGGCGGGACAGGGGACCCTACAATGAGCAGTTCTTC CASRRDRGPYNEQFF
NA TRBJ2-7 TRBV27 TRBD2 TGTGCCAGCAGTCCTAGCGGGCCCGCCTACGAGCAGTACTTC CASSPSGPAYEQYF
NA TRBJ2-5 TRBV3-1/TRBV3-2 NA TGTGCCAGCAGCCGACCCTTGGGAGGTGGTAGGCCACAAGAGACCCAGTACTTC CASSRPLGGGRPQETQYF
NA TRBJ1-1 TRBV25-1 NA TGTGCCAGCAGTACAGCCTTGAACACTGAAGCTTTCTTT CASSTALNTEAFF
NA TRBJ2-1 TRBV24-1 TRBD2 TGTGCCACCAGCCTAGCGGGAGGGTACAATGAGCAGTTCTTC CATSLAGGYNEQFF
NA TRBJ2-3 TRBV7-9 NA TGTGCCAGCACTGCGGTAGCGGAACGTAGCACAGATACGCAGTATTTT CASTAVAERSTDTQYF
NA TRBJ1-1 TRBV11-2 NA TGTGCCAGCAGCTTAGATGGGCCATTTGAAGCTTTCTTT CASSLDGPFEAFF
NA TRBJ1-2 TRBV4-1 TRBD1 TGCGCCAGCAGCCAAGATAGCCCCACAGGGGGCGAGGATGGCTACACCTTC CASSQDSPTGGEDGYTF
NA TRBJ1-2 TRBV24-1 TRBD1 TGTGCCACCAGTGATGGGACAGGGGCATTTGGCTACACCTTC CATSDGTGAFGYTF
NA TRBJ1-2 TRBV19 NA TGTGCCACTCGGACATCTAACTATGGCTACACCTTC CATRTSNYGYTF
NA TRBJ2-7 TRBV7-9 TRBD1 TGTGCCAGCAGCCCCGCACCACAGGGGATCCCCTACGAGCAGTACTTC CASSPAPQGIPYEQYF
once TRBJ2-7 TRBV11-3 TRBD2 TGTGCCAGCAGCAAGGGAGGGAGCTACGAGCAGTACTTC CASSKGGSYEQYF
NA TRBJ1-5 TRBV10-3 TRBD1 TGTGCCATCAGGGAAGGACAGGGTAATCAGCCCCAGCATTTT CAIREGQGNQPQHF
few TRBJ2-5 TRBV3-1/TRBV3-2 TRBD2 TGTGCCAGCAGCCGAGTAGCGGGGGGGTACCAAGAGACCCAGTACTTC CASSRVAGGYQETQYF